A single sample gave rise to the 32 T cell receptor beta chains below, sequenced in a study of blood T cell repertoires in COVID-19. The table came from immunoSEQ multiplex PCR; TCRdb's copy has only in-frame clones and leaves some out. The data hold about 44,000 clones, with roughly 88% observed a single time. Sequencing was performed on peripheral blood. These receptors originate from a middle-aged woman with acute or convalescent COVID-19.

The V gene is TRBV25-1, the J gene TRBJ1-2; TRBD1 matches at 7 bases. The CDR3 runs 18 residues. The V gene's germline CDR1 is MGHDK and CDR2 SYGVNS. After removal of 1 base from V and 6 bases from J, the junction contained 17 bases not matched to a gene. The CDR3 region is CASSEFPAGGLIENGYTF. The CDR3, as DNA: TGTGCCAGCAGTGAATTTCCCGCAGGGGGATTAATCGAGAATGGCTACACCTTC.

The chain has TRBV27 and TRBJ2-1; TRBD2 matches at 11 bases. The CDR3 is 16 residues long. Germline V lookup: CDR1 MNHEY, CDR2 SMNVEV (reference sequence). V gave up 5 bases and J gave up 8 bases; unmatched junction bases: 11. The CDR3 loop reads CASSPLAGGPGDEQFF. The DNA for the CDR3 is TGTGCCAGCAGTCCCTTAGCGGGAGGGCCCGGCGATGAGCAGTTCTTC.

The rearrangement uses TRBV27 and TRBJ2-1; possibly TRBD2 for D (5 bases). The length of the CDR3 is 13 residues. V lost 5 bases and J 2 bases, leaving 7 bases between the germline ends. From germline, CDR1 is MNHEY and CDR2 SMNVEV (reference sequence). The CDR3 DNA follows: TGTGCCAGCAGTGGGAGAACCTACAATGAGCAGTTCTTC. Encoded protein: CASSGRTYNEQFF.

CDR3 bases: TGTGCCAGCAGCTTAGGACCGACAAGGGGCCAAGAGACCCAGTACTTC. Amino acids: CASSLGPTRGQETQYF. V usage is TRBV7-2 and J usage is TRBJ2-5; maybe TRBD1 (5 bases). This CDR3 contains 16 residues. Trimming cost V 1 base and J 1 base, with 13 bases left between them. The germline gives CDR1 SGHTA, CDR2 FQGNSA.

This chain links TRBV5-8 with TRBJ1-6; 7 bases line up with TRBD1. The CDR3 has 14 residues. The V segment lost 0 bases and the J segment 10 bases; nucleotides outside the gene matches: 4. Germline CDR1 is SGHTS and CDR2 is YDEGEE. DNA for the CDR3: TGTGCCAGCAGCTTGGGACAGGGTGTCTCACCCCTCCACTTT. Translation: CASSLGQGVSPLHF.

The V call is TRBV27, the J call TRBJ1-2, with D hard to call. The germline CDR1 and CDR2 sequences are MNHEY and SMNVEV (reference sequence). The CDR3 has 16 amino acids. Trimming removed 2 bases from V and 1 base from J, with 14 bases in between. The CDR3 region has the DNA TGTGCCAGCAGTTTAAGGAGGCAGACCATTAACTATGGCTACACCTTC. Translation: CASSLRRQTINYGYTF.

The chain has TRBV7-9 and TRBJ2-1; 9 nucleotides align to TRBD2. The germline V gene encodes CDR1 SEHNR and CDR2 FQNEAQ (reference sequence). The CDR3 length is 13 residues. Trimming took 8 bases from V and 9 from J; bases not matched to a gene: 8. This chain's CDR3 is CASGSGRPTEQFF. For the CDR3, the DNA is TGTGCCAGCGGCAGCGGGAGGCCCACTGAGCAGTTCTTC.

This clone was seen only a few times. The chain has TRBV28 and TRBJ1-5; the D gene is possibly TRBD1 (6 bases). Germline CDR1 reads MDHEN; CDR2 reads SYDVKM. This CDR3 contains 14 residues. The V end lost 5 bases, the J end lost 7 bases, and 15 bases lay between the germline ends. In nucleotides, the CDR3 is TGTGCCAGCAGTCAACAGGGAGGGCGGCAGCCCCAGCATTTT. Protein: CASSQQGGRQPQHF.

The rearrangement joins TRBV27 to TRBJ1-1, with D perhaps TRBD1 (5 bases). Germline loops: CDR1 MNHEY, CDR2 SMNVEV (reference sequence). The CDR3 is 14 amino acids. The germline V and J ends were trimmed by 5 bases and 5 bases, with 15 bases remaining between them. CDR3 sequence: CASSRNQGATEAFF. CDR3 in DNA: TGTGCCAGCAGTCGCAACCAAGGGGCAACTGAAGCTTTCTTT.

The count of this clone is one. This chain joins TRBV3-1 (or the pseudogene TRBV3-2) and TRBJ1-4; D gene unclear. V gave up 2 bases and J gave up 5 bases, with 9 bases separating them. The V gene's germline CDR1 is LGHDT and CDR2 YNNKEL (reference sequence). The CDR3 extends over 14 amino acids. For the CDR3, the DNA is TGTGCCAGCAGCCAAAGGACGGGAAATGAAAAACTGTTTTTT. Protein sequence: CASSQRTGNEKLFF.

This sequence joins TRBV19 and TRBJ1-2, with no clear D. V was cut by 9 bases and J by 5 bases, with 22 bases left in between. The CDR3 is made up of 15 amino acids. CDR1 and CDR2 from the germline V gene are LNHDA and SQIVND (reference sequence). The CDR3 reads CASAPTGGFFYGYTF. DNA of the CDR3: TGTGCCAGCGCCCCCACGGGAGGGTTTTTTTATGGCTACACCTTC.

The sample holds one count of this clone. The gene calls are TRBV5-1 and TRBJ1-2, with 9 bases lining up with TRBD1. The CDR3 spans 14 residues. CDR1 SGHRS and CDR2 YFSETQ come from the germline V gene. V gave up 0 bases and J gave up 7 bases; unmatched junction bases: 4. DNA for the CDR3: TGCGCCAGCAGCTTGGACAGGGGGCAGGGTGGCTACACCTTC. This codes for CASSLDRGQGGYTF.

This chain joins TRBV3-1 (or the pseudogene TRBV3-2) and TRBJ2-2, with TRBD1 matching 7 bases. The ends lost 1 base at V and 6 bases at J; junction bases unmatched: 5. CDR3 length: 15 amino acids. CDR1 is LGHDT and CDR2 is YNNKEL in the germline V gene (reference sequence). This CDR3 reads CASSQGWQGAGELFF. The DNA for the CDR3 is TGTGCCAGCAGCCAAGGGTGGCAGGGGGCCGGGGAGCTGTTTTTT.

This CDR3 is CASSLSGTGVYEQYF. The CDR3 bases are TGTGCCAGCAGTTTGTCCGGGACAGGGGTTTACGAGCAGTACTTC. J is TRBJ2-7 and V is TRBV27; 10 positions match TRBD1. From germline, CDR1 is MNHEY and CDR2 SMNVEV (reference sequence). V lost 3 bases to trimming and J lost 4 bases; unmatched junction nucleotides: 6. This CDR3 contains 15 residues.

V and J are TRBV28 and TRBJ2-2, with 9 bases fitting TRBD1. In germline, CDR1 is MDHEN, CDR2 SYDVKM. CDR3 length: 13 amino acids. The CDR3 spells CATDRGDTGELFF. The CDR3 DNA follows: TGTGCAACGGACAGGGGTGACACCGGGGAGCTGTTTTTT.

The chain recombines TRBV10-3 with TRBJ1-3; weak D call: TRBD1 (6 bases). Germline V gene data show CDR1 as ENHRY and CDR2 as SYGVKD. Trimming cost V 2 bases and J 0 bases, with 11 bases left between them. There are 16 residues in the CDR3. CDR3 protein: CAISEPGVSSGNTIYF. Here the CDR3 DNA reads TGTGCCATCAGTGAGCCAGGGGTCAGCTCTGGAAACACCATATATTTT.

There are a few counts of this clone. This chain links TRBV6-1 with TRBJ2-7; D possibly corresponds to TRBD1 (5 bases). V dropped 1 base and J dropped 2 bases, with 12 bases sitting between them. Germline V gene lookup returns CDR1 MNHNS and CDR2 SASEGT. This CDR3 contains 15 residues. Here the CDR3 reads CASSEEGKGTYEQYF. The CDR3 DNA sequence: TGTGCCAGCAGTGAAGAGGGAAAGGGGACCTACGAGCAGTACTTC.

The CDR3 spells CASSLDRDSPLHF. DNA for the CDR3: TGTGCCAGCAGTTTAGACAGGGATTCACCCCTCCACTTT. The chain carries TRBV12-3 or TRBV12-4 and TRBJ1-6, with a possible D match to TRBD1 (6 bases). The CDR3 extends over 13 amino acids. Between the trimmed V and J ends, which lost 1 base and 8 bases, there was a span of 6 bases.

This chain connects TRBV4-1 to TRBJ2-1; D uncertain. V lost 0 bases to trimming and J lost 0 bases, with 9 bases between them. The CDR3 runs 16 residues. The V gene's germline CDR1 is MGHRA and CDR2 YSYEKL. The CDR3 nucleotides read TGCGCCAGCAGCCAAGATTCCCTTAGCTCCTACAATGAGCAGTTCTTC. It yields the protein CASSQDSLSSYNEQFF.

V is TRBV7-2 and J is TRBJ2-7, with D possibly TRBD2 on 6 matching bases. Germline assignment: CDR1 SGHTA and CDR2 FQGNSA. Trimming removed 4 bases at V and 1 base at J, with 20 bases between. This CDR3 spans 17 amino acids. In nucleotides, the CDR3 is TGTGCCAGCAGCTCCTATCCCCACGGGACTTCGTCCTACGAGCAGTACTTC. Translating gives CASSSYPHGTSSYEQYF.

This clone was found once. The V call is TRBV5-1, the J call TRBJ1-2, with 8 positions matching TRBD1. Trimming took 3 bases from V and 6 from J; bases not matched to a gene: 7. CDR1 SGHRS and CDR2 YFSETQ come from the germline V gene. There are 14 residues in the CDR3. The CDR3, as DNA: TGCGCCAGCAGCTCGGGACAGGAGGACCATGGCTACACCTTC. It encodes CASSSGQEDHGYTF.

In its sample, this clone was seen once. The CDR3 loop is CASSIDSRRFDSMSGYTF. The CDR3 bases are TGTGCCAGTAGTATAGATTCCAGAAGATTCGACAGTATGTCGGGCTACACCTTC. The chain employs TRBV19 and TRBJ1-2; TRBD1 is a possible D gene (5 bases). Germline V lookup: CDR1 LNHDA, CDR2 SQIVND (reference sequence). The CDR3 covers 18 residues. Between the trimmed V and J ends, which lost 0 bases and 8 bases, there was a span of 25 bases.

The V and J genes are TRBV24-1 and TRBJ2-2, with D maybe TRBD1 (5 bases). Germline V CDR1 and CDR2: KGHDR, SFDVKD. The V and J ends lost 4 bases and 5 bases respectively, with 16 bases between them. The CDR3 runs to 16 residues. CDR3 coding DNA: TGTGCCACCAGTGACCCAAACGTCCCAGGGACCGGGGAGCTGTTTTTT. This encodes CATSDPNVPGTGELFF.

The chain combines TRBV3-1 (or the pseudogene TRBV3-2) with TRBJ1-5; D gene ambiguous. The CDR3 sequence is 14 residues long. In germline, CDR1 is LGHDT, CDR2 YNNKEL (reference sequence). V dropped 0 bases and J dropped 1 base, with 4 bases sitting between them. The CDR3 nucleotides are TGTGCCAGCAGCCAAGACAGGAGCAATCAGCCCCAGCATTTT. Translation: CASSQDRSNQPQHF.

V and J are TRBV24-1 and TRBJ2-1; 11 bases line up with TRBD2. The trim removed 4 bases at V and 5 bases at J, leaving 6 bases unmatched. CDR3 length: 16 amino acids. Germline-derived CDR1 and CDR2 are KGHDR and SFDVKD. The CDR3 region has the DNA TGTGCCACCAGTGACACCCGACTAGCGGGGCACAATGAGCAGTTCTTC. This translates into CATSDTRLAGHNEQFF.

The chain joins TRBV24-1 to TRBJ2-3, with TRBD1 matching over 9 bases. The CDR3 contains 13 residues. The germline gives CDR1 KGHDR, CDR2 SFDVKD. The V gene end was trimmed by 7 bases and the J gene end by 9 bases; junction bases not matched to a gene: 7. CDR3 residues: CATSPGQGSTQYF. CDR3 DNA sequence: TGTGCCACCAGCCCAGGACAGGGGTCCACGCAGTATTTT.

The rearrangement uses TRBV28 and TRBJ1-1, with D perhaps matching TRBD1 (5 bases). Trimming shortened V by 2 bases and J by 4 bases, and 11 bases separated the two germline ends. Germline V gene sequence: CDR1 MDHEN, CDR2 SYDVKM. CDR3 size: 14 residues. CDR3 residues: CASSLQRGFTEAFF. In DNA form, the CDR3 reads TGTGCCAGCAGTTTACAGCGGGGCTTCACTGAAGCTTTCTTT. The full variable domain, its missing parts supplied by reference TRBV28 and TRBJ1-1, is DVKVTQSSRYLVKRTGEKVFLECVQDMDHENMFWYRQDPGLGLRLIYFSYDVKMKEKGDIPEGYSVSREKKERFSLILESASTNQTSMYLCASSLQRGFTEAFFGQGTRLTVV.

This chain joins TRBV5-1 and TRBJ1-4; a possible D gene is TRBD1 (6 bases). V lost 0 bases to trimming and J lost 8 bases, with 20 bases between them. This CDR3 spans 17 amino acids. CDR1 is SGHRS and CDR2 is YFSETQ in the germline V gene. CDR3 in amino acids: CASSLAGAPSLGEKLFF. The DNA of the CDR3 is TGCGCCAGCAGCTTGGCAGGGGCACCGTCCCTAGGGGAAAAACTGTTTTTT.

This sequence joins TRBV7-9 and TRBJ2-2; maybe TRBD1 (6 bases). Germline CDR1 is SEHNR and CDR2 is FQNEAQ (reference sequence). The V end lost 3 bases, the J end lost 9 bases, and 11 bases lay between the germline ends. This CDR3 has 13 amino acids. The CDR3 bases are TGTGCCAGCAGCTTTGAGGGGGACCGGGAGCTGTTTTTT. Translating gives CASSFEGDRELFF.

This clone was observed a single time. The gene calls are TRBV7-3 and TRBJ2-7; the match to TRBD2 covers 7 bases. The trim removed 0 bases at V and 6 bases at J, leaving 2 bases unmatched. The CDR3 is 13 amino acids. CDR1 and CDR2 from the germline V gene are SGHTA and FQGTGA. CDR3 DNA: TGTGCCAGCAGCTTAACGTGGGAGGGCGAGCAGTACTTC. Translating it yields CASSLTWEGEQYF.

This rearrangement joins TRBV28 to TRBJ1-5; 10 positions match TRBD1. Trimming took 2 bases from V and 11 from J; bases not matched to a gene: 6. CDR3 length: 14 residues. Per germline, CDR1 MDHEN and CDR2 SYDVKM. CDR3 loop: CASSLGQGDWSQHF. In DNA, the CDR3 is TGTGCCAGCAGTTTAGGACAGGGGGATTGGTCCCAGCATTTT.

This chain connects TRBV5-4 to TRBJ1-2; D uncertain. Trimming shortened V by 1 base and J by 8 bases, and 15 bases separated the two germline ends. Germline values: CDR1 SGHNT, CDR2 YYREEE (reference sequence). The CDR3 has 14 residues. CDR3 loop: CASSLIREQWGYTF. The CDR3 bases are TGTGCCAGCAGCTTGATTCGGGAGCAGTGGGGCTACACCTTC.